A selection of T cell receptor beta chains follows, all from one sample in a study of breast tumors, draining lymph nodes, adjacent tissues. TCRdb called the multiplex PCR reads again in MiXCR, with one record for every CDR3 protein. The profile shows 200,000 to 250,000 distinct CDR3 sequences, around 32% of them singletons. The sample comprised axillary lymph node tissue. These receptors all stem from a female donor with breast cancer. Some clones in this sample may be carry-over from other donors' samples. Each CDR3 is given with its conserved first and last residue. D genes are given only for firm matches. Only part of the rows carry a size: once, few, many, or a class if the clone is expanded.

clone size: NA; D gene: TRBD2; V gene: TRBV14; J gene: TRBJ2-5; CDR3 length: 14; CDR3 DNA: TGTGCCAGCAGCCAAGAATCGAGCGGGAGGGCCCAGTACTTC; CDR3 protein: CASSQESSGRAQYF
clone size: NA; D gene: NA; V gene: TRBV11-3; J gene: TRBJ2-6; CDR3 length: 14; CDR3 DNA: TGTGCCAGCAGCCCAAATAGGGGGGCCAACGTCCTGACTTTC; CDR3 protein: CASSPNRGANVLTF
clone size: many; D gene: NA; V gene: TRBV6-5; J gene: TRBJ2-7; CDR3 length: 17; CDR3 DNA: TGTGCCAGCAGTCACTCGCGGGAGGCGACAGGGGCCTACGAGCAGTACTTC; CDR3 protein: CASSHSREATGAYEQYF
clone size: NA; D gene: NA; V gene: TRBV20-1; J gene: TRBJ1-4; CDR3 length: 8; CDR3 DNA: TGCAGTGCTACAAAAGGGTTTTTT; CDR3 protein: CSATKGFF
clone size: many; D gene: NA; V gene: TRBV24-1; J gene: TRBJ2-1; CDR3 length: 12; CDR3 DNA: TGTGCCACCAGTGAACGGGACAATGAGCAGTTCTTC; CDR3 protein: CATSERDNEQFF
clone size: NA; D gene: NA; V gene: TRBV27; J gene: TRBJ2-7; CDR3 length: 14; CDR3 DNA: TGTGCCAGCAGTTTAGGGCCGTTCGCTATCGGGCAGTACTTC; CDR3 protein: CASSLGPFAIGQYF
clone size: many; D gene: TRBD2; V gene: TRBV10-2; J gene: TRBJ2-3; CDR3 length: 14; CDR3 DNA: TGCGCCAGCAGTGAGGCGGGGGGCACAGATACGCAGTATTTT; CDR3 protein: CASSEAGGTDTQYF
clone size: NA; D gene: NA; V gene: TRBV7-2; J gene: TRBJ1-1; CDR3 length: 14; CDR3 DNA: TGTGCCAGCAGCTTAAGCAATAGGAACACTGAAGCTTTCTTT; CDR3 protein: CASSLSNRNTEAFF
clone size: NA; D gene: NA; V gene: TRBV20-1; J gene: TRBJ2-5; CDR3 length: 11; CDR3 DNA: TGCAGTGCTAGAGGTCAGCCTCGGGCGTACTTC; CDR3 protein: CSARGQPRAYF
clone size: many; D gene: NA; V gene: TRBV2; J gene: TRBJ2-7; CDR3 length: 19; CDR3 DNA: TGTGCCAGCAGGACAAGTGAGGCTTTTGCTTACGGGAGCTCCTACGAGCAGTACTTC; CDR3 protein: CASRTSEAFAYGSSYEQYF
clone size: many; D gene: NA; V gene: TRBV7-6; J gene: TRBJ1-4; CDR3 length: 14; CDR3 DNA: TGTGCCAGCAGCTTAGGACTGGTTAATGAAAAACTGTTTTTT; CDR3 protein: CASSLGLVNEKLFF
clone size: NA; D gene: NA; V gene: TRBV12-3/TRBV12-4; J gene: TRBJ1-1; CDR3 length: 14; CDR3 DNA: TGTGCCAGCAGTTTCTTGGGAGGGAGGACTGAAGCTTTCTTT; CDR3 protein: CASSFLGGRTEAFF
clone size: many; D gene: NA; V gene: TRBV18; J gene: TRBJ1-2; CDR3 length: 14; CDR3 DNA: TGTGCCAGCTCAGACACAGGATCAACCTATGGCTACACCTTC; CDR3 protein: CASSDTGSTYGYTF
clone size: many; D gene: NA; V gene: TRBV2; J gene: TRBJ1-4; CDR3 length: 14; CDR3 DNA: TGTGCCAGCAGTGGCCGCGGGGCTAATGAAAAACTGTTTTTT; CDR3 protein: CASSGRGANEKLFF
clone size: NA; D gene: NA; V gene: TRBV7-2; J gene: TRBJ2-7; CDR3 length: 13; CDR3 DNA: TGTGCCAGCAGCTTGGTACAGGTTAACGAGCAGTACTTC; CDR3 protein: CASSLVQVNEQYF
clone size: NA; D gene: TRBD2; V gene: TRBV10-3; J gene: TRBJ2-2; CDR3 length: 17; CDR3 DNA: TGTGCCATCAGGGGTGGAGGGACTAGCGGGGGCACCGGGGAGCTGTTTTTT; CDR3 protein: CAIRGGGTSGGTGELFF
clone size: many; D gene: TRBD2; V gene: TRBV12-3/TRBV12-4; J gene: TRBJ2-1; CDR3 length: 15; CDR3 DNA: TGTGCCAGCACCATCAGCGGGGGTGCATACAATGAGCAGTTCTTC; CDR3 protein: CASTISGGAYNEQFF
clone size: many; D gene: NA; V gene: TRBV20-1; J gene: TRBJ2-2; CDR3 length: 14; CDR3 DNA: TGCAGTGCTGCCTCCCCACCGAACACCGGGGAGCTGTTTTTT; CDR3 protein: CSAASPPNTGELFF
clone size: NA; D gene: NA; V gene: TRBV10-3; J gene: TRBJ2-6; CDR3 length: 18; CDR3 DNA: TGTGCCATCAAGTCAAAAAGGACGCCCGTTTTTGGGGCCAACGTCCTGACTTTC; CDR3 protein: CAIKSKRTPVFGANVLTF
clone size: NA; D gene: TRBD1; V gene: TRBV15; J gene: TRBJ1-2; CDR3 length: 14; CDR3 DNA: TGTGCCACCAGCGGAGATGGACAGGGGGTAGGCTGCACCTTC; CDR3 protein: CATSGDGQGVGCTF
clone size: NA; D gene: NA; V gene: TRBV7-6; J gene: TRBJ1-5; CDR3 length: 15; CDR3 DNA: TGTGCCAGCAGCTCCTTCGCGGACTCCCGTGATACGCAGCATTTT; CDR3 protein: CASSSFADSRDTQHF
clone size: many; D gene: NA; V gene: TRBV20-1; J gene: TRBJ1-5; CDR3 length: 15; CDR3 DNA: TGCAGTGCTAGAATAGGGCAGGGTGTCAATCAGCCCCAGCATTTT; CDR3 protein: CSARIGQGVNQPQHF
clone size: many; D gene: TRBD2; V gene: TRBV29-1; J gene: TRBJ2-1; CDR3 length: 13; CDR3 DNA: TGCAGCGTCCTGCCCCGGGGGGGAAATTCGGAGTTCTTC; CDR3 protein: CSVLPRGGNSEFF
clone size: many; D gene: TRBD1; V gene: TRBV11-2; J gene: TRBJ2-3; CDR3 length: 16; CDR3 DNA: TGTGCCAGCAGTAAACACAGGGGGCAACGCACAGATACGCAGTATTTT; CDR3 protein: CASSKHRGQRTDTQYF
clone size: many; D gene: TRBD1; V gene: TRBV5-1; J gene: TRBJ2-1; CDR3 length: 15; CDR3 DNA: TGCGCCAGCAGCTCCTGGGGGACAGGGTACAATGAGCAGTTCTTC; CDR3 protein: CASSSWGTGYNEQFF
clone size: NA; D gene: NA; V gene: TRBV9; J gene: TRBJ1-5; CDR3 length: 13; CDR3 DNA: TGTGCCAGCAGCCTGAGGACAGATAGCTACGAGCATTTT; CDR3 protein: CASSLRTDSYEHF
clone size: many; D gene: NA; V gene: TRBV11-2; J gene: TRBJ2-1; CDR3 length: 16; CDR3 DNA: TGTGCCAGCAGCCTTCGGGCGGGTACCACAATTCAGGAGCAGTTCTTC; CDR3 protein: CASSLRAGTTIQEQFF
clone size: NA; D gene: NA; V gene: TRBV12-3/TRBV12-4; J gene: TRBJ1-6; CDR3 length: 12; CDR3 DNA: TGTGCCAGCAGTTTGCAGGGCCCACCCCTCCACTTT; CDR3 protein: CASSLQGPPLHF
clone size: NA; D gene: TRBD2; V gene: TRBV7-9; J gene: TRBJ2-3; CDR3 length: 16; CDR3 DNA: TGTGCCAGCAGCTTACAAGCGGGGGGGCAGGCAGATACGCAGTATTTT; CDR3 protein: CASSLQAGGQADTQYF
clone size: NA; D gene: NA; V gene: TRBV11-2; J gene: TRBJ1-3; CDR3 length: 14; CDR3 DNA: TGTGCCAGCAGCTTAGACAGGGGTCGAAACACCATATATTTT; CDR3 protein: CASSLDRGRNTIYF
clone size: NA; D gene: TRBD1; V gene: TRBV9; J gene: TRBJ1-1; CDR3 length: 15; CDR3 DNA: TGTGCCAGCAGCGCTTTGGGACAGTCGAACACTGAAGCTTTCTTT; CDR3 protein: CASSALGQSNTEAFF
clone size: many; D gene: NA; V gene: TRBV9; J gene: TRBJ1-6; CDR3 length: 13; CDR3 DNA: TGTGCCAGCAGCGGCGCAGCTAATTCACCCCTCCACTTT; CDR3 protein: CASSGAANSPLHF
clone size: few; D gene: NA; V gene: TRBV30; J gene: TRBJ2-1; CDR3 length: 13; CDR3 DNA: TGTGCCTGGAGTCCGGGGGCTGGGAATGAGCAGTTCTTC; CDR3 protein: CAWSPGAGNEQFF
clone size: NA; D gene: NA; V gene: TRBV4-1; J gene: TRBJ2-3; CDR3 length: 15; CDR3 DNA: TGCGCCAGCAGCCAAGATCCCGGGGGAGTAGATACGCAGTATTTT; CDR3 protein: CASSQDPGGVDTQYF
clone size: many; D gene: TRBD1; V gene: TRBV15; J gene: TRBJ2-7; CDR3 length: 14; CDR3 DNA: TGTGCCCCGCCCCGGGACAGGGGAAATTACGAGCAGTACTTC; CDR3 protein: CAPPRDRGNYEQYF
clone size: many; D gene: NA; V gene: TRBV7-2; J gene: TRBJ2-2; CDR3 length: 15; CDR3 DNA: TGTGCCAGCAGCCCAGATTTGGGGCTGACCGGGGAGCTGTTTTTT; CDR3 protein: CASSPDLGLTGELFF
clone size: many; D gene: NA; V gene: TRBV5-8; J gene: TRBJ1-4; CDR3 length: 17; CDR3 DNA: TGTGCCAGCAGCTTGGATTCCCGGACAGTAGGTAATGAAAAACTGTTTTTT; CDR3 protein: CASSLDSRTVGNEKLFF
clone size: NA; D gene: TRBD1; V gene: TRBV19; J gene: TRBJ2-7; CDR3 length: 15; CDR3 DNA: TGTGCCAGTAGTATAGGTCGGGACAGTTACTACGAGCAGTACTTC; CDR3 protein: CASSIGRDSYYEQYF
clone size: NA; D gene: TRBD2; V gene: TRBV20-1; J gene: TRBJ2-5; CDR3 length: 13; CDR3 DNA: TGCAGTGCCACGACTAGCGGGAGAGAGACCCAGTACTTC; CDR3 protein: CSATTSGRETQYF
clone size: many; D gene: TRBD2; V gene: TRBV2; J gene: TRBJ2-1; CDR3 length: 15; CDR3 DNA: TGTGCCAGCAGTGCGTCTAGCGGGAGGTTCAATGAGCAGTTCTTC; CDR3 protein: CASSASSGRFNEQFF
clone size: many; D gene: NA; V gene: TRBV6-1; J gene: TRBJ2-7; CDR3 length: 12; CDR3 DNA: TGTGCCAGCAGTGTCGGTTCCAGAGAGCAGTACTTC; CDR3 protein: CASSVGSREQYF
clone size: many; D gene: TRBD1; V gene: TRBV2; J gene: TRBJ2-1; CDR3 length: 14; CDR3 DNA: TGTGCCAGCAGAAAAGGGGGCGCTTCCAATGAGCAGTTCTTC; CDR3 protein: CASRKGGASNEQFF
clone size: many; D gene: NA; V gene: TRBV5-1; J gene: TRBJ2-1; CDR3 length: 16; CDR3 DNA: TGCGCCAGCGCGGGCGGGACGCTAAAACCCTACAATGAGCAGTTCTTC; CDR3 protein: CASAGGTLKPYNEQFF
clone size: NA; D gene: NA; V gene: TRBV5-1; J gene: TRBJ2-5; CDR3 length: 15; CDR3 DNA: TGCGCCAGCAGCTGGATAGACAGTTTCCACGAGACCCAGTACTTC; CDR3 protein: CASSWIDSFHETQYF
clone size: many; D gene: NA; V gene: TRBV6-5; J gene: TRBJ2-1; CDR3 length: 15; CDR3 DNA: TGTGCCAGCAGTTACTCTCAGGGGGGTCGGAATGAGCAGTTCTTC; CDR3 protein: CASSYSQGGRNEQFF
clone size: NA; D gene: NA; V gene: TRBV7-9; J gene: TRBJ2-3; CDR3 length: 13; CDR3 DNA: TGTGCCAACGGGGGCGGGAGTACAGATACGCAGTATTTT; CDR3 protein: CANGGGSTDTQYF
clone size: many; D gene: NA; V gene: TRBV20-1; J gene: TRBJ2-5; CDR3 length: 14; CDR3 DNA: TGCAGTGCTAGATATGGCGGGGATCAAGAGACCCAGTACTTC; CDR3 protein: CSARYGGDQETQYF
clone size: many; D gene: TRBD2; V gene: TRBV20-1; J gene: TRBJ2-1; CDR3 length: 13; CDR3 DNA: TGCTTCCCGGGGGGGGTCTCCTACAATGAGCAGTTCTTC; CDR3 protein: CFPGGVSYNEQFF
clone size: few; D gene: TRBD1; V gene: TRBV14; J gene: TRBJ1-1; CDR3 length: 18; CDR3 DNA: TGTGCCAGCAGGGGGGCGCCAGGGGGCGTCTCTCGGGGCACTGAAGCTTTCTTT; CDR3 protein: CASRGAPGGVSRGTEAFF
clone size: many; D gene: NA; V gene: TRBV5-6; J gene: TRBJ1-2; CDR3 length: 15; CDR3 DNA: TGTGCCAGCAGCTTCGGGAGAAACAGGGTTGGTGGCTACACCTTC; CDR3 protein: CASSFGRNRVGGYTF
clone size: many; D gene: NA; V gene: TRBV4-1; J gene: TRBJ2-7; CDR3 length: 18; CDR3 DNA: TGCGCCAGCAGCCAAGAACCAAGCCGGGCCCGAATCGCCTACGAGCAGTACTTC; CDR3 protein: CASSQEPSRARIAYEQYF
clone size: few; D gene: NA; V gene: TRBV12-3/TRBV12-4; J gene: TRBJ1-1; CDR3 length: 15; CDR3 DNA: TGTGCCAGCCGTAGGGCCATCGGATTGAACACTGAAGCTTTCTTT; CDR3 protein: CASRRAIGLNTEAFF
clone size: many; D gene: NA; V gene: TRBV20-1; J gene: TRBJ1-6; CDR3 length: 16; CDR3 DNA: TGCAGTGCTAGAGATCCGGGCCAGGGCTATAATTCACCCCTCCACTTT; CDR3 protein: CSARDPGQGYNSPLHF